The subject of this entry is one T cell receptor (beta chain). This record comes from a study of control samples from healthy donors and cancer patients. The method was immunoSEQ multiplex PCR; TCRdb's version includes in-frame clones alone and lacks a portion of them. The data contain 50,000 to 75,000 clones, almost 90% of them seen just once; the ten biggest clones take up 5.5% to 7%. This CDR3 spans 15 amino acids. CDR1 is SGHRS, CDR2 YFSETQ, per germline. Between the trimmed V and J ends, which lost 7 bases and 0 bases, there was a span of 15 bases. This sequence joins TRBV5-1 and TRBJ2-3; D ambiguous. The origin of this receptor is a man between 60 and 70 years old with colorectal cancer. The specimen sequenced was PBMCs. The CDR3 nucleotides read TGCGCCAGCCGAGTGGGTACCTCTAGCACAGATACGCAGTATTTT. Translated, it gives CASRVGTSSTDTQYF.